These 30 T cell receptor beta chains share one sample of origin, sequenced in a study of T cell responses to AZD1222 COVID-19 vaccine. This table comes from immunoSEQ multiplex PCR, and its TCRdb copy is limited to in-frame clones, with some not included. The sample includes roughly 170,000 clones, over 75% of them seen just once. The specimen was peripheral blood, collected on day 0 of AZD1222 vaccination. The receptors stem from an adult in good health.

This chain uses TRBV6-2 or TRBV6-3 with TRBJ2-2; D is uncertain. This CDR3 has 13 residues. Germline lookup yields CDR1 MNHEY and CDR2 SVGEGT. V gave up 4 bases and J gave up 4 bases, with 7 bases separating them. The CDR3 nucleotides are TGTGCCAGCAGTTCGAGAGGCACCGGGGAGCTGTTTTTT. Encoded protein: CASSSRGTGELFF.

The CDR3 here is CASSSTGRYGYTF. The CDR3 coding sequence is TGTGCCAGCAGTTCCACCGGGAGGTATGGCTACACCTTC. The chain employs TRBV6-2 or TRBV6-3 and TRBJ1-2; no reliable D call. The CDR3 runs 13 residues. Trimming left V 4 bases short and J 5 bases short, with 11 bases between. Germline assignment: CDR1 MNHEY and CDR2 SVGEGT.

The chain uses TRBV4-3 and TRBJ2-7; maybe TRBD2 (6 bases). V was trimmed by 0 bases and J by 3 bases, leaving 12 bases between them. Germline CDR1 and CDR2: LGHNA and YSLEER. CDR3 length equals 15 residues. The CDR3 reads CASSQEEGLNYEQYF. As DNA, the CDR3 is TGCGCCAGCAGCCAAGAGGAGGGCCTGAACTACGAGCAGTACTTC.

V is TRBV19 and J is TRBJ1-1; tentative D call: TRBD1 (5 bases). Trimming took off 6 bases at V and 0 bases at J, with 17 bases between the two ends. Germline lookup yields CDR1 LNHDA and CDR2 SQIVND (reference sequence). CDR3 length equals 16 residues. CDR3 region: CASRLGGGMVNTEAFF. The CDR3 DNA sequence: TGTGCCAGTAGACTAGGCGGGGGAATGGTGAACACTGAAGCTTTCTTT. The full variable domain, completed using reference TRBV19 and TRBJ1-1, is DGGITQSPKYLFRKEGQNVTLSCEQNLNHDAMYWYRQDPGQGLRLIYYSQIVNDFQKGDIAEGYSVSREKKESFPLTVTSAQKNPTAFYLCASRLGGGMVNTEAFFGQGTRLTVV.

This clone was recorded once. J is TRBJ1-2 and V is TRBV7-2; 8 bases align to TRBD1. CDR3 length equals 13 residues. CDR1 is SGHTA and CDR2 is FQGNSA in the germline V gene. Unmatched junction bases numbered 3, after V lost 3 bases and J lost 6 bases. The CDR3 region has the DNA TGTGCCAGCAGCTTCCGGACAGGGAATGGCTACACCTTC. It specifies CASSFRTGNGYTF.

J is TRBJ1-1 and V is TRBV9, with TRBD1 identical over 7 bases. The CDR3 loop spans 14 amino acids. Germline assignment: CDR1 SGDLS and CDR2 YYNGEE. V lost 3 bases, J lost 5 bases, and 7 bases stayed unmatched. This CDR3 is CASSANRGGTEAFF. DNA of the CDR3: TGTGCCAGCAGCGCTAACAGGGGTGGAACTGAAGCTTTCTTT.

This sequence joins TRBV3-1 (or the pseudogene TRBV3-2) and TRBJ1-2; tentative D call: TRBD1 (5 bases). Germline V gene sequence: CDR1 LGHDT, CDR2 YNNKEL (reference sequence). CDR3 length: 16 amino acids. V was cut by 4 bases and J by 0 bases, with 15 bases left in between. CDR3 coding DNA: TGTGCCAGCAGCCCTTATAGGGACGGCGCTAACTATGGCTACACCTTC. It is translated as CASSPYRDGANYGYTF.

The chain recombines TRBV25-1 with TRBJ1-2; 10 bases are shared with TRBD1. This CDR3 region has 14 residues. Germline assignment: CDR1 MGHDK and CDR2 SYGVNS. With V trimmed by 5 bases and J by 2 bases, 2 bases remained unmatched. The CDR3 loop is CASSLTGGNYGYTF. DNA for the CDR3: TGTGCCAGCAGTCTGACAGGGGGCAACTATGGCTACACCTTC.

The CDR3 reads CASSYSGLSGNTIYF. CDR3 in DNA: TGTGCCAGCAGTTACTCAGGCCTCTCTGGAAACACCATATATTTT. This chain uses TRBV6-5 with TRBJ1-3; D unclear. Between the trimmed V and J ends, which lost 0 bases and 0 bases, there was a span of 6 bases. There are 15 residues in the CDR3. Germline lookup yields CDR1 MNHEY and CDR2 SVGAGI.

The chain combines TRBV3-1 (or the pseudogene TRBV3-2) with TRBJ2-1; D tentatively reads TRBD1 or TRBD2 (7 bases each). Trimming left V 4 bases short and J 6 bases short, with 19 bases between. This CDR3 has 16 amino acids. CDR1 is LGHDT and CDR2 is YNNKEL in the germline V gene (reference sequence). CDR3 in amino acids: CASSPQGTNRINEQFF. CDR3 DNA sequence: TGTGCCAGCAGCCCACAGGGGACTAACCGTATCAATGAGCAGTTCTTC.

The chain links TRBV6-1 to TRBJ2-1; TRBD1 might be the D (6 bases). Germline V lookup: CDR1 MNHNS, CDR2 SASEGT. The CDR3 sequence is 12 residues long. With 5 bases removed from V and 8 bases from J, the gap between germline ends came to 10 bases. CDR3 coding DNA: TGTGCCAGCAGTACCCGACAGGATGAGCAGTTCTTC. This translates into CASSTRQDEQFF.

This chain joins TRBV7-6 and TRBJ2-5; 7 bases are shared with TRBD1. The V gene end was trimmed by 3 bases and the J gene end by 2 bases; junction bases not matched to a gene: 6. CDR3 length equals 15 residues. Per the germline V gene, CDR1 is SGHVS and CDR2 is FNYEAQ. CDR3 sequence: CASSFGQVHQETQYF. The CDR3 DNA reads TGTGCCAGCAGCTTCGGACAGGTCCATCAAGAGACCCAGTACTTC.

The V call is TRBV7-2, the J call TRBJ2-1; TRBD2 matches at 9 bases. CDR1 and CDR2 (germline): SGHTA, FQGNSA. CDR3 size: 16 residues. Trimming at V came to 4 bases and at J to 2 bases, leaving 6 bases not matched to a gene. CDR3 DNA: TGTGCCAGCAGCTCATCGGGCGGGGGGGCCTACAATGAGCAGTTCTTC. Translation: CASSSSGGGAYNEQFF.

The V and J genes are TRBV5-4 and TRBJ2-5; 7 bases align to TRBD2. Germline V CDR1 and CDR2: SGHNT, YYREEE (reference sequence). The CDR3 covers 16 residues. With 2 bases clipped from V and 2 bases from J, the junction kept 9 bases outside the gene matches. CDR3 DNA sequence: TGTGCCAGCAGCTTACCCCAGCTGGGGGGGCAAGAGACCCAGTACTTC. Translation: CASSLPQLGGQETQYF.

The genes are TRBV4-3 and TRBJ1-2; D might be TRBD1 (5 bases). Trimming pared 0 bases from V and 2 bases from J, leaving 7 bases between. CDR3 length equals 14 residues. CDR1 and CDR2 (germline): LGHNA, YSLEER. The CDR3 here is CASSQEPGNYGYTF. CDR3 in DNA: TGCGCCAGCAGCCAAGAGCCAGGGAACTATGGCTACACCTTC.

The CDR3 loop is CASSPGWGTEAFF. The CDR3 region has the DNA TGTGCCAGCAGCCCAGGTTGGGGTACTGAAGCTTTCTTT. V and J are TRBV7-9 and TRBJ1-1, with D uncertain. The CDR3 totals 13 residues. Germline V lookup: CDR1 SEHNR, CDR2 FQNEAQ (reference sequence). The V and J ends lost 5 bases and 5 bases respectively, with 12 bases between them.

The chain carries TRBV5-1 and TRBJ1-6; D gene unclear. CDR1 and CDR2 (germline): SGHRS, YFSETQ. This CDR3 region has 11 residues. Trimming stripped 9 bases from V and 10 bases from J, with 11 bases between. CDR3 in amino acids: CAKRKISPLHF. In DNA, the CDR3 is TGCGCCAAAAGGAAAATATCACCCCTCCACTTT.

The CDR3 bases are TGTGCCAGCAGTGGTCCAGGCGCAGTGAGCGGCTACACCTTC. This encodes CASSGPGAVSGYTF. The chain carries TRBV25-1 and TRBJ1-2, with D hard to call. The germline V gene has CDR1 MGHDK and CDR2 SYGVNS. There are 14 residues in the CDR3. Trimming took 4 bases from V and 8 from J, leaving 17 bases between them.

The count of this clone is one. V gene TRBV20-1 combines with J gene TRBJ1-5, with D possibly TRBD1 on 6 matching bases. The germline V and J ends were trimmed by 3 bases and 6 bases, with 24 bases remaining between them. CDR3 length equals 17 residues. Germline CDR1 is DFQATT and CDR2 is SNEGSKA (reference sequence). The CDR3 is CSASPGGPSRGGQPQHF. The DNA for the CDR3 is TGCAGTGCTAGTCCGGGGGGGCCCTCCCGGGGTGGTCAGCCCCAGCATTTT.

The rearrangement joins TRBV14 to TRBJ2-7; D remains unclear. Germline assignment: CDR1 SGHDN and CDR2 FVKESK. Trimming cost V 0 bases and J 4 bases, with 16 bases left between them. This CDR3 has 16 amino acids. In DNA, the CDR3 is TGTGCCAGCAGCCAAGAAGGAACTGGGTATCGGTACGAGCAGTACTTC. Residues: CASSQEGTGYRYEQYF.

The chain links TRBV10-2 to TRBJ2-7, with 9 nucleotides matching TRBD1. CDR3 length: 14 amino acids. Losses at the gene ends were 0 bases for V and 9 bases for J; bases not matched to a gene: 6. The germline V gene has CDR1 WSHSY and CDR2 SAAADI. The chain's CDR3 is CASSESPQGQGQYF. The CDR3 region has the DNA TGCGCCAGCAGTGAGTCCCCCCAGGGACAGGGGCAGTACTTC.

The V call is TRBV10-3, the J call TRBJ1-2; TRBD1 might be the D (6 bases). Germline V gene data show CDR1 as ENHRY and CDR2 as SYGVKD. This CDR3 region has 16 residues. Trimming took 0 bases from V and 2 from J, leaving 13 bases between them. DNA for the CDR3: TGTGCCATCAGTGAGTCGTTCCCCGACAGGAACTATGGCTACACCTTC. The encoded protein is CAISESFPDRNYGYTF.

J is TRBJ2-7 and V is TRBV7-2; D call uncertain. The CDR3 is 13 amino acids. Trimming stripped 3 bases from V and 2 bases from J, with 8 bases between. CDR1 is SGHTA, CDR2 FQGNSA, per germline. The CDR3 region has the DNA TGTGCCAGCAGCTTGATTCCCCCCTACGAGCAGTACTTC. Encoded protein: CASSLIPPYEQYF.

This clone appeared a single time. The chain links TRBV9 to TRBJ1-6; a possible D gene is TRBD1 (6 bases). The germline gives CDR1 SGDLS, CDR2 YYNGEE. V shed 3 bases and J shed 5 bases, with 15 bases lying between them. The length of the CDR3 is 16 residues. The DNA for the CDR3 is TGTGCCAGCAGCGCCGTGGGGGCCCACAATAATTCACCCCTCCACTTT. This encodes CASSAVGAHNNSPLHF.

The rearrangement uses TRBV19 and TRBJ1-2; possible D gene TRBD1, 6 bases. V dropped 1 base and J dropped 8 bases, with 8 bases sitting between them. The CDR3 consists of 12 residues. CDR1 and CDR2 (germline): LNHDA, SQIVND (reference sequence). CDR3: CASSIARGGYTF. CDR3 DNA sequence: TGTGCCAGTAGTATAGCCAGGGGAGGCTACACCTTC.

The chain's CDR3 is CASSLAGLIISGNTIYF. The CDR3 DNA is TGTGCCAGCAGCTTGGCCGGACTCATCATCTCTGGAAACACCATATATTTT. The chain is built from TRBV5-5 and TRBJ1-3, with D uncertain. The CDR3 extends over 17 amino acids. Germline lookup yields CDR1 SGHKS and CDR2 YYEKEE (reference sequence). V shed 0 bases and J shed 0 bases, with 13 bases lying between them.

CDR3 sequence (DNA): TGCGCCAGCAGCTTAAGCATCGAGGGTAGCGGGGGGACCTCCTACAATGAGCAGTTCTTC. Its translation: CASSLSIEGSGGTSYNEQFF. V gene TRBV5-1 combines with J gene TRBJ2-1, with 10 bases identical to TRBD2. This CDR3 is built from 20 residues. V shed 2 bases and J 0 bases; nucleotides not matched to a gene: 14. CDR1 and CDR2 (germline): SGHRS, YFSETQ.

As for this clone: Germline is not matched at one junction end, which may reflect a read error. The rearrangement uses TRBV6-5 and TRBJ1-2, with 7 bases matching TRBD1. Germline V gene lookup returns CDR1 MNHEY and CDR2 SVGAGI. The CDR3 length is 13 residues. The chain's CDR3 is CASSYSRDSPYGF. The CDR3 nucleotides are TGTGCCAGCAGTTACTCTCGGGACAGCCCATACGGCTTC.

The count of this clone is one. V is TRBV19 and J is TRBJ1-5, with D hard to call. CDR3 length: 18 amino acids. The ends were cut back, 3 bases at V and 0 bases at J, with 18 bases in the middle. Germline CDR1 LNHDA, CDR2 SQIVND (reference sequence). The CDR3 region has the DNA TGTGCCAGTAGTATGGGGTCAAATCCTCCGTATAGCAATCAGCCCCAGCATTTT. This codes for CASSMGSNPPYSNQPQHF.

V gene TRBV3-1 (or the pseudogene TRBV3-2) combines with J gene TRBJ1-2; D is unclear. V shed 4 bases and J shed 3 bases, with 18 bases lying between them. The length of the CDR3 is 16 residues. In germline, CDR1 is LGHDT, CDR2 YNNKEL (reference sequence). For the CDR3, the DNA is TGTGCCAGCAGCCCCCCCTCGGCCGCAGGATACTATGGCTACACCTTC. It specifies CASSPPSAAGYYGYTF.